This is a list of T cell receptor beta chains from one sample in a study of CD8+ T cells in alopecia areata. TCRdb keeps only in-frame clones here, not all; method: immunoSEQ multiplex PCR. Here the sample spans 150,000 to 250,000 clones, 58% being singletons. Sequenced here: CD4+ T cells sorted from blood, sampled at week 24, from a patient treated with tofacitinib. All receptors come from a human donor with alopecia areata. CDR3s leave out the opening cysteine and the closing phenylalanine or tryptophan.

len	v_gene	j_gene	CDR3aa
13	TRBV19	TRBJ2-2	ASSMSAGGTGELF
13	TRBV12-5	TRBJ1-1	ASGFPQTLNTEAF
11	TRBV25-1	TRBJ2-4	ASSEYNSNIQY
11	TRBV25-1	TRBJ2-7	ARGVVAGDEQY
13	TRBV7-3	TRBJ2-5	ASSLTPISQETQY
11	TRBV27	TRBJ2-1	ASSGRLGPEQF
13	TRBV5-4	TRBJ2-1	ASSLDRGDLNEQF
13	TRBV7-2	TRBJ2-5	ASSLDGTSGETQY
13	TRBV5-4	TRBJ2-1	ASSFRLAAYNEQF
11	TRBV27	TRBJ1-2	ASSLGGRYGYT
12	TRBV7-2	TRBJ2-7	ASSSNRESYEQY
8	TRBV29-1	TRBJ1-2	SVGSEGYT
11	TRBV29-1	TRBJ1-2	SVEWTGGDGYT
12	TRBV10-3	TRBJ1-6	AITRDKPGSPLH
12	TRBV5-1	TRBJ1-1	ASSLRQGYTEAF
9	TRBV20-1	TRBJ1-2	SAPSWYGYT
11	TRBV15	TRBJ2-2	ATSRSNTGELF
9	TRBV2	TRBJ1-1	ASSEHTEAF